Listed here are 12 T cell receptor beta chains from one sample, sequenced in a study of preoperative IRX-2 immunotherapy in early breast cancer (dated by TCRdb to between 2018 and 2021). Receptor libraries were prepared by the immunoSEQ multiplex PCR assay. Here the immuneACCESS table is served through TCRdb, limited to in-frame sequences with V and J called. Missing clones are a known gap in these copies; in checked studies unresolved V genes cover under half, and the rest lacks a known reason. The sample table lists around 88,000 clones, about nine tenths of them with a count of one. The ten largest clones capture under 2.5% of the sample. Sample treatment or condition, as interpreted from the label and publication: preoperative locoregional IRX-2 cytokine immunotherapy. Sequenced here: tumor tissue, sampled after IRX-2 immunotherapy. Receptor source: a human donor with breast cancer.

This clone was recorded only once. V is TRBV19 and J is TRBJ2-5, with D perhaps assigned TRBD1 or TRBD2 (5 bases each). V dropped 9 bases and J dropped 1 base, with 12 bases sitting between them. Germline V gene sequence: CDR1 LNHDA, CDR2 SQIVND (reference sequence). The CDR3 has 13 residues. CDR3 loop: CASGTSFQETQYF. CDR3 DNA: TGTGCCAGCGGGACCAGCTTCCAAGAGACCCAGTACTTC.

This clone was seen a single time. The rearrangement joins TRBV5-1 to TRBJ2-3, with TRBD2 matching 9 bases. CDR1 is SGHRS, CDR2 YFSETQ, per germline. This CDR3 has 15 residues. With 4 bases clipped from V and 4 bases from J, the junction kept 7 bases outside the gene matches. Written as DNA, the CDR3 is TGCGCCAGCAGCCAAGCGGGGGGCCGAGCAGATACGCAGTATTTT. Its translation: CASSQAGGRADTQYF.

The V gene is TRBV5-1, the J gene TRBJ1-2; tentative D call: TRBD1 (5 bases). Germline CDR1 is SGHRS and CDR2 is YFSETQ. V lost 5 bases to trimming and J lost 4 bases, with 18 bases between them. The CDR3 totals 15 residues. The chain's CDR3 is CASRAGTPVGYGYTF. Here the CDR3 DNA reads TGCGCCAGCAGAGCCGGGACCCCGGTCGGCTATGGCTACACCTTC.

The chain links TRBV23-1 to TRBJ2-1; 7 bases align to TRBD2. TRBV23-1 carries the ORF label, with uncertain function. J gave up 5 bases and V 6 bases, and 10 bases lay outside the gene matches. The CDR3 sequence is 15 residues long. The CDR3: CASSLPGLRDNEQFF. In nucleotides, the CDR3 is TGCGCCAGCAGCCTACCGGGACTAAGAGACAATGAGCAGTTCTTC.

The J gene is TRBJ2-3, the V gene TRBV6-8, with a possible D match to TRBD2 (5 bases). Trimming left V 0 bases short and J 2 bases short, with 6 bases between. The CDR3 totals 14 residues. Germline V lookup: CDR1 MNHGY, CDR2 SAAAGT. The CDR3 protein is CASSYSRATDTQYF. The CDR3 DNA follows: TGTGCCAGCAGTTACTCGAGGGCCACAGATACGCAGTATTTT.

V gene TRBV29-1 combines with J gene TRBJ1-2; 9 nucleotides line up with TRBD1. CDR1 and CDR2 (germline): SQVTM, ANQGSEA. The junction had 10 bases not matched to a gene; V was cut back by 5 bases and J by 6 bases. The CDR3 totals 14 residues. CDR3 protein: CSVWTGATPDGYTF. The CDR3 DNA follows: TGCAGCGTTTGGACAGGGGCAACCCCAGATGGCTACACCTTC.

The rearrangement joins TRBV18 to TRBJ1-5; 7 bases are shared with TRBD1. The germline CDR1 and CDR2 sequences are KGHSH and LQKENI. CDR3 length: 14 amino acids. V was clipped by 5 bases and J by 3 bases; unmatched bases: 4. CDR3 in DNA: TGTGCCAGCTCATCGGGACAGAACAATCAGCCCCAGCATTTT. It is translated as CASSSGQNNQPQHF.

The chain recombines TRBV10-3 with TRBJ2-7, with 11 nucleotides matching TRBD2. CDR3 size: 16 residues. Unmatched junction bases numbered 5, after V lost 2 bases and J lost 2 bases. Germline CDR1 ENHRY, CDR2 SYGVKD. This CDR3 is CAISEGTSGGTYEQYF. CDR3 sequence (DNA): TGTGCCATCAGTGAGGGAACTAGCGGGGGAACCTACGAGCAGTACTTC.

The chain uses TRBV19 and TRBJ1-4, with a weak D call TRBD1 (6 bases). Between the trimmed V and J ends, which lost 4 bases and 2 bases, there was a span of 11 bases. Germline V gene data show CDR1 as LNHDA and CDR2 as SQIVND (reference sequence). The CDR3 length is 15 residues. The CDR3 DNA follows: TGTGCCAGTAGTACAGGGGTTGCGACTAATGAAAAACTGTTTTTT. Protein: CASSTGVATNEKLFF.

The V call is TRBV6-8, the J call TRBJ2-3; D is unresolved. V lost 6 bases and J 3 bases, leaving 10 bases between the germline ends. The V gene's germline CDR1 is MNHGY and CDR2 SAAAGT. The CDR3 is 13 amino acids. The CDR3 nucleotides read TGTGCCAGCAGCCGAAAAGAGACAGATACGCAGTATTTT. It translates to CASSRKETDTQYF.

The chain recombines TRBV10-3 with TRBJ2-1; D is undetermined. Between the trimmed V and J ends, which lost 2 bases and 1 base, there was a span of 15 bases. The CDR3 sequence is 17 residues long. From germline, CDR1 is ENHRY and CDR2 SYGVKD. The CDR3 DNA is TGTGCCATCAGTGAGCCGATGGGCCGCTGGTCCTACAATGAGCAGTTCTTC. Its protein product is CAISEPMGRWSYNEQFF.

This clone is a singleton in its sample. V usage is TRBV11-3 and J usage is TRBJ2-5, with 9 bases matching TRBD2. Germline CDR1 SGHNT, CDR2 YENEEA. J gave up 5 bases and V 0 bases, and 13 bases lay outside the gene matches. CDR3 length equals 18 residues. Here the CDR3 DNA reads TGTGCCAGCAGCTTAGAAGGTCGAGCGGGGGGTCTCAGGGAGACCCAGTACTTC. It translates to CASSLEGRAGGLRETQYF.